Listed below are T cell receptor beta chains from one sample, sequenced in a study of Ad26.COV2.S vaccination and SARS-CoV-2 variants. Here immunoSEQ multiplex PCR was the method, and the copy in TCRdb shows in-frame clones only, minus some. The sample has about 400,000 clones, more than 85% seen once. The material was peripheral blood, obtained in a trial of Ad26.COV2.S vaccine versus placebo. The receptors were sampled from a person between 18 and 59 years old who received the Ad26.COV2.S COVID-19 vaccine or a placebo. The CDR3 runs from the conserved cysteine through the conserved F or W. The D gene is left open where the match is weak. Expanded clones are given a class, and other clones once, few, many or no size at all.

TRBV11-2	-	TRBJ1-1	once	TGTGCCAGCAGTGAACAGGGAGGGTATACTGAAGCTTTCTTT	CASSEQGGYTEAFF
TRBV7-2	TRBD2	TRBJ2-1	-	TGTGCCAGCAGCCCTACCATATCGGCGGGGGGAAGCAATGAGCAGTTCTTC	CASSPTISAGGSNEQFF
TRBV19	TRBD1	TRBJ2-1	-	TGTGCCAGTAGCACCCGGGACAGGCCCAATGAGCAGTTCTTC	CASSTRDRPNEQFF
TRBV5-1	-	TRBJ1-1	-	TGCGCCAGCAGCTTGGTGGGGGAGCTGAACACTGAAGCTTTCTTT	CASSLVGELNTEAFF
TRBV19	TRBD1	TRBJ1-1	-	TGTGCCAGTAGGCACCGGGACAGGGTCACTGAAGCTTTCTTT	CASRHRDRVTEAFF
TRBV6-2/TRBV6-3	-	TRBJ2-4	-	TGTGCCAGCAGCTGGGACCCATTAGCCAAAAACATTCAGTACTTC	CASSWDPLAKNIQYF
TRBV9	-	TRBJ1-6	-	TGTGCCAGCAGCGTAGGGGGGAATTCACCCCTCCACTTT	CASSVGGNSPLHF
TRBV7-9	-	TRBJ1-5	-	TGTGCCAGCAGCTTAGGGGACGGACCTAGCAATCAGCCCCAGCATTTT	CASSLGDGPSNQPQHF
TRBV6-4	TRBD1	TRBJ1-1	-	TGTGCCAGCCGGCTGACAGGGACCCCGAACACTGAAGCTTTCTTT	CASRLTGTPNTEAFF
TRBV5-1	-	TRBJ2-5	-	TGCGCCAGCAGCTTGGCCCGGGGGCCTCAAGAGACCCAGTACTTC	CASSLARGPQETQYF
TRBV7-2	TRBD1	TRBJ1-1	-	TGTGCCAGCAGCCTACGACAGGGGCCGTACACTGAAGCTTTCTTT	CASSLRQGPYTEAFF
TRBV3-1/TRBV3-2	-	TRBJ2-3	-	TGTGCCAGCAGCCTGATTCGGTCAGATACGCAGTATTTT	CASSLIRSDTQYF
TRBV5-4	-	TRBJ2-3	few	TGTGCCAGCAGCGGACGAGAGTACACAGATACGCAGTATTTT	CASSGREYTDTQYF
TRBV3-1/TRBV3-2	TRBD1	TRBJ1-3	-	TGTGCCAGCAGCCAAGATGTGACAGGGGCTGGAAACACCATATATTTT	CASSQDVTGAGNTIYF
TRBV6-1	-	TRBJ1-3	-	TGTGCCAGCAGTGAAATTTCTGACTCTGGAAACACCATATATTTT	CASSEISDSGNTIYF
TRBV2	-	TRBJ1-3	-	TGTGCCAGCAGTGAAGCGCTTGGGGTTAGGAACACCATATATTTT	CASSEALGVRNTIYF
TRBV7-9	-	TRBJ1-5	-	TGTGCCAGCAGCTTAGTTGGGGGGCCCCAGCATTTT	CASSLVGGPQHF
TRBV11-2	-	TRBJ2-1	-	TGTGCCAGCAGCTCCTATGGCTCCTACAATGAGCAGTTCTTC	CASSSYGSYNEQFF
TRBV6-5	-	TRBJ1-2	-	TGTGCCAGCAGTTACTACGGGGGCTGGGGTGGCTACACCTTC	CASSYYGGWGGYTF
TRBV28	-	TRBJ2-7	-	TGTGCCAGCAGTCCGGGACTGTCCTACGAGCAGTACTTC	CASSPGLSYEQYF
TRBV6-6	-	TRBJ1-1	-	TGTGCCAGCAGTTTGGATCGGAACACTGAAGCTTTCTTT	CASSLDRNTEAFF
TRBV4-1	TRBD2	TRBJ2-1	-	TGCGCCAGCAGCCAAGACAGCGGGGCTAATGAGCAGTTCTTC	CASSQDSGANEQFF
TRBV7-9	-	TRBJ2-7	few	TGTGCCAGCAGCTCGGGACCCACCTCGGGAGAGCAGTACTTC	CASSSGPTSGEQYF
TRBV6-5	TRBD1	TRBJ1-6	-	TGTGCCAGCAGAGCACCGGACAGGCGTAATTCACCCCTCCACTTT	CASRAPDRRNSPLHF
TRBV11-2	TRBD1	TRBJ1-4	-	TGTGCCAGCAGCCCGCCGGGACAGGATAATGAAAAACTGTTTTTT	CASSPPGQDNEKLFF
TRBV5-4	-	TRBJ2-5	-	TGTGCCAGCAGCGTTCGGATACAAGAGACCCAGTACTTC	CASSVRIQETQYF
TRBV20-1	-	TRBJ1-1	once	TGCAGTGCTACTGAGAACACTGAAGCTTTCTTT	CSATENTEAFF
TRBV5-1	-	TRBJ2-7	-	TGCGCCAGCAGCTTGGGGACAGACCTCTACGAGCAGTACTTC	CASSLGTDLYEQYF
TRBV7-9	-	TRBJ2-2	-	TGTGCCAGCAGCTTGACCGGGGAGCTGTTTTTT	CASSLTGELFF
TRBV21-1	-	TRBJ2-3	-	TGTGCCAGCAGCCAAGGACAGCTATTAGATACGCAGTATTTT	CASSQGQLLDTQYF
TRBV4-1	TRBD1	TRBJ1-4	-	TGCGCCAGCAGCCAACCCTACAGGGGACCTAATGAAAAACTGTTTTTT	CASSQPYRGPNEKLFF
TRBV5-5	-	TRBJ2-3	once	TGTGCCAGCAGCTTGTTAGGAACTAGCACAGATACGCAGTATTTT	CASSLLGTSTDTQYF
TRBV6-4	-	TRBJ2-3	-	TGTGCCAGCAGTGCTGGGTTCAGCACAGATACGCAGTATTTT	CASSAGFSTDTQYF
TRBV28	TRBD1	TRBJ1-1	-	TGTGCCAGCAGTCCCGTCGACAGGGCTTTTGGTATTGAAGCTTTCTTT	CASSPVDRAFGIEAFF
TRBV27	TRBD1	TRBJ2-6	-	TGTGCCAGCAGTTACCACAGGGGCTCTGGGGCCAACGTCCTGACTTTC	CASSYHRGSGANVLTF
TRBV4-2	TRBD2	TRBJ2-3	-	TGTGCCAGCAGCCAAGAAACTAGCGGTAGCACAGATACGCAGTATTTT	CASSQETSGSTDTQYF
TRBV25-1	-	TRBJ1-5	once	TGTGCCAGCGGCACTGGATATAGCAATCAGCCCCAGCATTTT	CASGTGYSNQPQHF
TRBV7-2	-	TRBJ2-4	-	TGTGCCAGCAGCTTAGAGGATAAGAGCCGGCAGTACTTC	CASSLEDKSRQYF
TRBV28	TRBD1	TRBJ2-7	-	TGTGCCAGCAGTGCCGGGACAGGGGGAAGCTCCTACGAGCAGTACTTC	CASSAGTGGSSYEQYF
TRBV25-1	-	TRBJ2-5	once	TGTGCCAGCAGTGAAGGGGGGGCCTGGAAGACCCAGTACTTC	CASSEGGAWKTQYF
TRBV19	-	TRBJ2-1	-	TGTGCCAGTAGTCGCGCCTACAATGAGCAGTTCTTC	CASSRAYNEQFF
TRBV29-1	TRBD1	TRBJ1-2	few	TGCAGCGTTACCGGACAGGCCCGGAATCCATTGAGCTACACCTTC	CSVTGQARNPLSYTF
TRBV6-6	-	TRBJ1-1	-	TGTGCCAGCAGTTTCCGCGAGGCCACTGAAGCTTTCTTT	CASSFREATEAFF
TRBV10-3	TRBD2	TRBJ2-5	-	TGTGCCATCAGTGGGGGGACCAGCGGGGGACAACAAGAGACCCAGTACTTC	CAISGGTSGGQQETQYF
TRBV19	-	TRBJ1-6	-	TGTGCCAGTAGTCGTCCACAGGGTGCACCCCTCCACTTT	CASSRPQGAPLHF
TRBV11-1	-	TRBJ2-3	-	TGTGCCAGCAGCTCTCTCAGGGCAAATACGCAGTATTTT	CASSSLRANTQYF